Following are 18 T cell receptor beta chains from one sample sequenced in a study of Ad26.COV2.S vaccination and SARS-CoV-2 variants. Treatment of the sample: roughly 20 received Ad26.COV2.S at low or high dose, single or two shots; roughly five received placebo; per-sample allocation not given. Each sample was drawn 63 days after the first injection (of vaccine or placebo). Libraries were prepared by immunoSEQ multiplex PCR; TCRdb keeps only in-frame clonotypes and omits some of them. The repertoire includes about 320,000 clones, about 82% of them detected once, and 2% to 2.5% sits in the top ten. Sequenced here: peripheral blood, sampled in a trial of Ad26.COV2.S vaccine versus placebo. Every receptor here comes from a person between 18 and 65 years old who received the Ad26.COV2.S COVID-19 vaccine or a placebo.

The V gene is TRBV5-1, the J gene TRBJ1-1; D gene ambiguous. This CDR3 region has 15 residues. Trimming shortened V by 4 bases and J by 4 bases, and 17 bases separated the two germline ends. Germline-derived CDR1 and CDR2 are SGHRS and YFSETQ. CDR3 sequence reads: CASSAAGSLGTEAFF. The CDR3 DNA sequence: TGCGCCAGCAGCGCGGCGGGCAGTTTGGGCACTGAAGCTTTCTTT.

The chain joins TRBV7-2 to TRBJ1-6; D gene ambiguous. The CDR3 is made up of 15 amino acids. The germline CDR1 and CDR2 sequences are SGHTA and FQGNSA. The V end lost 0 bases, the J end lost 7 bases, and 10 bases lay between the germline ends. The CDR3: CASSLAGLANSPLHF. The CDR3 nucleotides read TGTGCCAGCAGCTTAGCAGGCCTGGCAAATTCACCCCTCCACTTT.

This clone was observed a handful of times. The chain has TRBV9 and TRBJ1-2; D possibly corresponds to TRBD1 (5 bases). From germline, CDR1 is SGDLS and CDR2 YYNGEE. V shed 2 bases and J shed 2 bases, with 10 bases lying between them. This CDR3 region has 14 residues. Here the CDR3 DNA reads TGTGCCAGCAGCGTTACAGGTGGGAACTATGGCTACACCTTC. Translating gives CASSVTGGNYGYTF.

The genes are TRBV28 and TRBJ2-7; maybe TRBD1 (5 bases). Germline lookup yields CDR1 MDHEN and CDR2 SYDVKM. Trimming took 7 bases from V and 7 from J, leaving 14 bases between them. This CDR3 comprises 12 residues. The DNA of the CDR3 is TGTGCCAGCATTGGGGCTCACCGGGAGCAGTACTTC. It encodes CASIGAHREQYF.

This clone was recorded a few times. The limits of the CDR3 on the DNA are not certain, so only TCRdb's listed CDR3 is given. The chain has TRBV7-9 and TRBJ2-5; TRBD1 is the table's D call and was not checked against the DNA. The CDR3 contains 14 residues when both ends are counted. The germline gives CDR1 SEHNR, CDR2 FQNEAQ (reference sequence). CDR3 loop: CASSLDWGQGILYF.

This chain joins TRBV2 and TRBJ1-2, with unresolved D. Trimming left V 3 bases short and J 4 bases short, with 18 bases between. CDR1 SNHLY and CDR2 FYNNEI come from the germline V gene. There are 16 residues in the CDR3. The CDR3 loop is CASSESWWVLGYGYTF. The CDR3 DNA reads as TGTGCCAGCAGTGAGTCGTGGTGGGTCCTAGGCTATGGCTACACCTTC.

The V and J genes are TRBV6-5 and TRBJ1-2; TRBD1 matches at 11 bases. This CDR3 region has 15 residues. The V segment lost 3 bases and the J segment 6 bases; nucleotides outside the gene matches: 6. Germline V gene lookup returns CDR1 MNHEY and CDR2 SVGAGI. CDR3 DNA sequence: TGTGCCAGCAGTTATTCGGACAGGGGGCCAGATGGCTACACCTTC. Amino acid sequence: CASSYSDRGPDGYTF.

This clone has a handful of counts. Germline is not matched at one junction end, which may reflect a read error. This chain joins TRBV5-1 and TRBJ1-2; D not certain. The CDR3 is 11 residues long. Germline V gene sequence: CDR1 SGHRS, CDR2 YFSETQ. DNA for the CDR3: TGCGCCAGCAGCTTGGATCGCTCTATCTCCTTC. This sequence encodes CASSLDRSISF.

The V gene is TRBV11-2, the J gene TRBJ2-1; 8 bases agree with TRBD2. The CDR3 loop spans 15 amino acids. With V trimmed by 3 bases and J by 5 bases, 6 bases remained unmatched. Germline assignment: CDR1 SGHAT and CDR2 FQNNGV. The CDR3 DNA reads as TGTGCCAGCAGCTTTATATCTAGCGGGCACAATGAGCAGTTCTTC. Its translation is CASSFISSGHNEQFF.

The J gene is TRBJ2-6, the V gene TRBV3-1 (or the pseudogene TRBV3-2); D unclear. The CDR3 totals 14 residues. The germline V gene has CDR1 LGHDT and CDR2 YNNKEL (reference sequence). V dropped 4 bases and J dropped 0 bases, with 4 bases sitting between them. The CDR3: CASSPVSGANVLTF. DNA for the CDR3: TGTGCCAGCAGCCCGGTCTCTGGGGCCAACGTCCTGACTTTC.

The chain recombines TRBV9 with TRBJ1-5; a weak D match, TRBD1 (5 bases). Trimming took off 1 base at V and 2 bases at J, with 7 bases between the two ends. The CDR3 length is 14 residues. Germline V gene sequence: CDR1 SGDLS, CDR2 YYNGEE. CDR3 amino acids: CASSVWGGNQPQHF. CDR3 nucleotide sequence: TGTGCCAGCAGCGTATGGGGCGGCAATCAGCCCCAGCATTTT.

The chain links TRBV18 to TRBJ1-2; D not certain. The CDR3 has 14 amino acids. Trimming took 3 bases from V and 10 from J, leaving 18 bases between them. Germline CDR1 and CDR2: KGHSH and LQKENI. CDR3 DNA sequence: TGTGCCAGCTCACCTACGGTTCAGGATCCCCCCTACACCTTC. Amino acids: CASSPTVQDPPYTF.

The sample holds a few counts of this clone. The rearrangement uses TRBV7-2 and TRBJ1-5; no firm D call. Deletions cut 1 base from V and 5 bases from J, with 15 bases between. Germline V lookup: CDR1 SGHTA, CDR2 FQGNSA. CDR3 length: 16 amino acids. The CDR3 spells CASSLESSTLYQPQHF. The CDR3 nucleotides are TGTGCCAGCAGCTTAGAGTCCTCCACTCTATATCAGCCCCAGCATTTT. The full variable domain, its missing parts supplied by reference TRBV7-2 and TRBJ1-5, is GAGVSQSPSNKVTEKGKDVELRCDPISGHTALYWYRQSLGQGLEFLIYFQGNSAPDKSGLPSDRFSAERTGGSVSTLTIQRTQQEDSAVYLCASSLESSTLYQPQHFGDGTRLSIL.

The rearrangement uses TRBV11-3 and TRBJ2-7; 8 nucleotides align to TRBD2. The length of the CDR3 is 17 residues. Germline CDR1 SGHNT, CDR2 YENEEA. Trimming at V came to 0 bases and at J to 2 bases, leaving 9 bases not matched to a gene. CDR3 loop: CASSLDSGAGGTYEQYF. The CDR3 DNA reads TGTGCCAGCAGCTTAGATTCTGGCGCGGGGGGTACCTACGAGCAGTACTTC. The full variable domain, rest sourced from reference TRBV11-3 and TRBJ2-7, is EAGVVQSPRYKIIEKKQPVAFWCNPISGHNTLYWYLQNLGQGPELLIRYENEEAVDDSQLPKDRFSAERLKGVDSTLKIQPAELGDSAVYLCASSLDSGAGGTYEQYFGPGTRLTVT.

The CDR3 region has the DNA TGTGCCAGCAGCTTAGGATCAGGGGCGGACAATGAGCAGTTCTTC. It is translated as CASSLGSGADNEQFF. The V call is TRBV7-9, the J call TRBJ2-1, with TRBD1 as a possible D gene (6 bases). This CDR3 is 15 amino acids long. Germline V CDR1 and CDR2: SEHNR, FQNEAQ (reference sequence). V lost 1 base and J lost 5, with 12 bases in between.

Concerning this clone itself: Sequence at one end of the junction differs from germline and may be a read error. The chain combines TRBV6-1 with TRBJ1-4, with unresolved D. Germline values: CDR1 MNHNS, CDR2 SASEGT. This CDR3 has 18 amino acids. The CDR3 region is CASTEMAGGLATNEKLFF. For the CDR3, the DNA is TGTGCCAGCACTGAAATGGCCGGTGGGCTTGCAACTAATGAAAAACTGTTTTTT.

This clone was detected a few times. The chain has TRBV7-3 and TRBJ1-1; no firm D call. The V end was cut by 5 bases, the J end by 3 bases, with 13 bases between. The CDR3 sequence is 14 residues long. Per germline, CDR1 SGHTA and CDR2 FQGTGA. CDR3 nucleotides: TGTGCCAGCAGCACCCTTGCGGGTGACACTGAAGCTTTCTTT. Amino acids: CASSTLAGDTEAFF. Based on the CDR3 plus reference TRBV7-3 and TRBJ1-1, the full variable domain is GAGVSQTPSNKVTEKGKYVELRCDPISGHTALYWYRQSLGQGPEFLIYFQGTGAADDSGLPNDRFFAVRPEGSVSTLKIQRTERGDSAVYLCASSTLAGDTEAFFGQGTRLTVV.

This clone was detected many times. The chain uses TRBV5-1 and TRBJ1-2, with no clear D. With 0 bases removed from V and 7 bases from J, the gap between germline ends came to 10 bases. CDR1 is SGHRS and CDR2 is YFSETQ in the germline V gene. CDR3 length: 13 residues. In nucleotides, the CDR3 is TGCGCCAGCAGCTTGGTGGGTAGGAGTGGCTACACCTTC. It translates to CASSLVGRSGYTF.